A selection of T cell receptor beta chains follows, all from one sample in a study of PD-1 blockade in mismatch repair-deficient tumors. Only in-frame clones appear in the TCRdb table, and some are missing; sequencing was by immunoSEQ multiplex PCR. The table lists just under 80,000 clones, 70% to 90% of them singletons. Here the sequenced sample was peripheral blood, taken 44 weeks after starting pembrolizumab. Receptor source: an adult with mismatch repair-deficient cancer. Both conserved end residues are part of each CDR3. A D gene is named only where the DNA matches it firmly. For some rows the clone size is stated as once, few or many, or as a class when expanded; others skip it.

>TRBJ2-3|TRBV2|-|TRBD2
CASWVGVSGGSTDTQYF
TGTGCCAGCTGGGTGGGGGTGAGCGGGGGTAGCACAGATACGCAGTATTTT
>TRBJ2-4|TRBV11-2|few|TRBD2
CASSLDPGLAHIQYF
TGTGCCAGCAGCTTAGACCCGGGACTAGCACACATTCAGTACTTC
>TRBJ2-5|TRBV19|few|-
CASSRSAETQYF
TGTGCCAGTAGTAGAAGCGCGGAGACCCAGTACTTC
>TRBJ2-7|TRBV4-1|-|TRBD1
CASSQGRDSSYEQYF
TGCGCCAGCAGCCAAGGCCGGGACAGCTCCTACGAGCAGTACTTC
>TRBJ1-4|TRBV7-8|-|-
CASSLVGASNEKLFF
TGTGCCAGCAGCTTAGTGGGGGCGTCTAATGAAAAACTGTTTTTT
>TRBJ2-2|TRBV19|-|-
CASSPRGRNTGELFF
TGTGCCAGTAGTCCTAGGGGCAGGAACACCGGGGAGCTGTTTTTT
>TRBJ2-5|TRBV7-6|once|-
CASSFSGQTEETQYF
TGTGCCAGCAGCTTTAGTGGACAGACGGAAGAGACCCAGTACTTC
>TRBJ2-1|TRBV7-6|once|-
CASSVGRLDEQFF
TGTGCCAGCTCCGTGGGAAGGCTTGATGAGCAGTTCTTC
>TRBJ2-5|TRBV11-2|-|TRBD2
CASSPGTSVETQYF
TGTGCCAGCAGCCCAGGGACTAGCGTGGAGACCCAGTACTTC
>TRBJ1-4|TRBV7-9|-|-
CASSLERGGLDEKLFF
TGTGCCAGCAGCTTAGAGCGAGGCGGCCTTGATGAAAAACTGTTTTTT
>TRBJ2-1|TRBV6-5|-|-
CASNKVGYNEQFF
TGTGCCAGCAATAAGGTTGGTTACAATGAGCAGTTCTTC
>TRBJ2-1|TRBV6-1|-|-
CASVGTFRQFF
TGTGCCAGCGTTGGGACTTTTAGGCAGTTCTTC
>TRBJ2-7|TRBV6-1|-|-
CASSLSQGPGYEQYF
TGTGCCAGCAGCCTATCACAGGGCCCCGGGTACGAGCAGTACTTC
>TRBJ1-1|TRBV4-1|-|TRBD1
CASSQPGTDEAFF
TGCGCCAGCAGCCAACCCGGGACAGATGAAGCTTTCTTT
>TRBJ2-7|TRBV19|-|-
CASSIDLLRTSSYEQYF
TGTGCCAGTAGTATAGATCTTCTCAGGACATCGTCCTACGAGCAGTACTTC
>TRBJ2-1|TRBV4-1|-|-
CASSQGRLASYNEQFF
TGCGCCAGCAGCCAAGGGAGGCTAGCGAGCTACAATGAGCAGTTCTTC
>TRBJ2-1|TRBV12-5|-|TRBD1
CASGPQSGGSKNEQFF
TGTGCTAGTGGTCCCCAATCAGGGGGCTCGAAAAATGAGCAGTTCTTC
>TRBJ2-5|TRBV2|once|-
CASSEQGYQETQYF
TGTGCCAGCAGTGAGCAGGGGTACCAAGAGACCCAGTACTTC
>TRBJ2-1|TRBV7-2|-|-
CASSLEASSYNEQFF
TGTGCCAGCAGTCTGGAGGCTAGCTCCTACAATGAGCAGTTCTTC
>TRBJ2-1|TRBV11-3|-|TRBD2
CASSPGLAVNEQFF
TGTGCCAGCAGTCCGGGACTAGCGGTAAATGAGCAGTTCTTC
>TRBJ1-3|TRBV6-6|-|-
CASSSPARRTIYF
TGTGCCAGCAGTTCACCAGCCCGACGCACCATATATTTT
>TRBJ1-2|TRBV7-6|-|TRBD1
CASSPGGRDRRHGYTF
TGTGCCAGCAGCCCCGGGGGAAGGGACAGGCGACATGGCTACACCTTC
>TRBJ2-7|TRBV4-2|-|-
CASSLDYYGQYF
TGTGCCAGCAGCTTAGACTATTACGGTCAGTACTTC
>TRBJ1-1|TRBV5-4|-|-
CASSLDRDTEAFF
TGTGCCAGCAGCTTGGATCGGGACACTGAAGCTTTCTTT
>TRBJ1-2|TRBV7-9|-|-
CASSLGQVDGYTF
TGTGCCAGCAGCTTAGGGCAGGTGGATGGCTACACCTTC
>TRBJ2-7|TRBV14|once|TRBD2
CASSLTGTRIGEQYF
TGTGCCAGCAGCCTCACCGGGACTAGAATTGGAGAGCAGTACTTC
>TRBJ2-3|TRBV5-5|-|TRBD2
CASSAGELNTDTQYF
TGTGCCAGCAGCGCGGGGGAATTAAACACAGATACGCAGTATTTT
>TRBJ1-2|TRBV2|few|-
CASSDLAGLGYGYTF
TGTGCCAGCAGTGATCTGGCAGGGTTAGGCTATGGCTACACCTTC
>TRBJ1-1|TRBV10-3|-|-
CAISVEFTPEAFF
TGTGCCATCAGTGTGGAGTTTACCCCTGAAGCTTTCTTT
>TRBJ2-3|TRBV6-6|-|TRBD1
CASSYSDRPIDTQYF
TGTGCCAGCAGTTACTCGGACAGGCCCATAGATACGCAGTATTTT
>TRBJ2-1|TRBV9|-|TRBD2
CASSVGTGGIWNEQFF
TGTGCCAGCAGCGTAGGAACGGGAGGGATTTGGAATGAGCAGTTCTTC
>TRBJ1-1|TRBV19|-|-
CASSIIRAGDTEAFF
TGTGCCAGTAGTATTATAAGGGCGGGAGACACTGAAGCTTTCTTT
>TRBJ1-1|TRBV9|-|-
CASSQISQNTEAFF
TGTGCCAGCAGCCAAATCTCTCAGAACACTGAAGCTTTCTTT
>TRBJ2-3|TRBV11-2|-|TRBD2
CASSLVASGIKDTQYF
TGTGCCAGCAGCTTAGTTGCTAGCGGGATTAAGGATACGCAGTATTTT
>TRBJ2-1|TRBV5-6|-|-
CASSSSEGYDNEQFF
TGTGCCAGCAGCAGTAGTGAGGGGTATGACAATGAGCAGTTCTTC
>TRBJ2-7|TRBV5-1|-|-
CASSYSGDSYEQYF
TGCGCCAGCAGCTACTCCGGGGACTCCTACGAGCAGTACTTC
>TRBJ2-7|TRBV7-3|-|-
CASTLGGTNYEQYF
TGTGCCAGCACCCTAGGGGGGACCAACTACGAGCAGTACTTC
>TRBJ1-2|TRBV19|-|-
CASSIPPYGYTF
TGTGCCAGTAGTATCCCCCCTTACGGCTACACCTTC
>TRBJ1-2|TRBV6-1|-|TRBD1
CASTPSGQGSYGYTF
TGTGCCAGCACACCCTCGGGACAGGGAAGCTATGGCTACACCTTC
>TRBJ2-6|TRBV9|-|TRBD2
CASSGTGTSGFLYSGANVLTF
TGTGCCAGCAGCGGCACCGGGACTAGCGGATTCCTTTACTCTGGGGCCAACGTCCTGACTTTC
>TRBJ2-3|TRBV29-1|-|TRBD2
CSVVLAGRTDTQYF
TGCAGCGTTGTATTAGCGGGACGCACAGATACGCAGTATTTT
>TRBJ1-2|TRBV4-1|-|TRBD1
CASSQGTGDYGYTF
TGCGCCAGCAGCCAAGGTACAGGGGATTATGGCTACACCTTC
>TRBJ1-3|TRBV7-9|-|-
CASSLRFSGNTIYF
TGTGCCAGCAGCTTAAGGTTCTCTGGAAACACCATATATTTT
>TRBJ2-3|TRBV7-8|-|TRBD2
CASSLTSGTTDTQYF
TGTGCCAGCAGCCTCACTAGCGGGACCACAGATACGCAGTATTTT
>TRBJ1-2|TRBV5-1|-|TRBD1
CASSSDRGNYGYTF
TGCGCCAGCAGTTCTGACAGGGGCAACTATGGCTACACCTTC
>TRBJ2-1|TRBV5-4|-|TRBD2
CASSFGTSGRFNEQFF
TGTGCCAGCAGCTTCGGGACTAGCGGGAGGTTCAATGAGCAGTTCTTC
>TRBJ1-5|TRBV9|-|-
CASSVYADQPQHF
TGTGCCAGCAGCGTGTATGCCGATCAGCCCCAGCATTTT
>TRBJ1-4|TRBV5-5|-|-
CASSRTPQNEKLFF
TGTGCCAGCAGCCGGACACCGCAGAATGAAAAACTGTTTTTT
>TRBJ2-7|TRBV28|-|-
CASRSGTLAYEQYF
TGTGCCAGCAGGTCCGGGACTCTAGCCTACGAGCAGTACTTC
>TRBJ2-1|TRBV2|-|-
CASSEIGQGLDEQFF
TGTGCCAGCAGTGAAATCGGGCAGGGCCTCGATGAGCAGTTCTTC
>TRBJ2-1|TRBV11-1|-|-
CASSLWGRLDNEQFF
TGTGCCAGCAGCTTATGGGGACGGCTAGACAATGAGCAGTTCTTC
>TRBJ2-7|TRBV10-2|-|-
CASSSDYYEQYF
TGCGCCAGCAGTTCGGACTACTACGAGCAGTACTTC
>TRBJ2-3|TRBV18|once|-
CASCDREGRSDTQYF
TGTGCCAGCTGTGACAGGGAGGGCCGGTCAGATACGCAGTATTTT
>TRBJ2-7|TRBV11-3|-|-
CASMRGSAGSYEQYF
TGTGCCAGCATGAGGGGGTCAGCAGGCTCCTACGAGCAGTACTTC
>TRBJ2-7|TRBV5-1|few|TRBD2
CASSYGTSGYEQYF
TGTGCCAGCAGCTACGGGACTAGCGGCTACGAGCAGTACTTC
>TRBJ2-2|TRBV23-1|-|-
CAKRGKGPGGELFF
TGCGCCAAACGAGGGAAGGGTCCGGGCGGGGAGCTGTTTTTT